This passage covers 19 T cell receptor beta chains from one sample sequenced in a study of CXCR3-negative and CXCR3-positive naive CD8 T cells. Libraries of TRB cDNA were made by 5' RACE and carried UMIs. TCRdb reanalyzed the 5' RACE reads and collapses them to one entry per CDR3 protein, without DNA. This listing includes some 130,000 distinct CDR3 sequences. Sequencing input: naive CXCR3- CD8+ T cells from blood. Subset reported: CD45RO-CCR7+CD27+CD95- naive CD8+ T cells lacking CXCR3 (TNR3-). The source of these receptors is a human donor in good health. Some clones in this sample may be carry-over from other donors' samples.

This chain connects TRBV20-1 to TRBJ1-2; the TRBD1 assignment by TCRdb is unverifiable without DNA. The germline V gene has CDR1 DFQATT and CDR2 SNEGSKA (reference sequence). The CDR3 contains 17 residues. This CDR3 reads CSARLPGQSFLNYGYTF.

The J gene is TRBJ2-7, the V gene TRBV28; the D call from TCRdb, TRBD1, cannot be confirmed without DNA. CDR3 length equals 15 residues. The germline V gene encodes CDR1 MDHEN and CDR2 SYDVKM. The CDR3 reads CASSPRGVLAGEQYF.

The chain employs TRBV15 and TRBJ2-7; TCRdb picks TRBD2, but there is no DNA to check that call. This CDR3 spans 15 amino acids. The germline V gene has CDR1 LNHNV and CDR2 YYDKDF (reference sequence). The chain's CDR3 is CATSSPGLPSYEQYF.

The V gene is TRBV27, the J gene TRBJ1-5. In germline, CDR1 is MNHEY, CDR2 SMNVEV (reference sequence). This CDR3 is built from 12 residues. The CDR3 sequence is CASSPPNQPQHF.

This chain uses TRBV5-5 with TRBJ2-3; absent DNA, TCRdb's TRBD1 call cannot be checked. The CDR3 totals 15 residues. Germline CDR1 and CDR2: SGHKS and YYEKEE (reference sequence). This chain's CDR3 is CASSFTQGALDTQYF.

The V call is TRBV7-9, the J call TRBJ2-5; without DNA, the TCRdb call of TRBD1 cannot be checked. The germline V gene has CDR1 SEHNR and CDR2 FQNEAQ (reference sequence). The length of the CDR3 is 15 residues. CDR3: CASSLTRDRKETQYF.

CDR3 residues: CASSLSQSTDTQYF. The chain couples TRBV12-3 or TRBV12-4 to TRBJ2-3. This CDR3 has 14 amino acids.

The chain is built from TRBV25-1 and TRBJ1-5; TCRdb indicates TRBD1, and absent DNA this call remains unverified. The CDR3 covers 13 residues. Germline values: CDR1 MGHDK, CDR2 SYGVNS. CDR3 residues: CASSETGDQPQHF.

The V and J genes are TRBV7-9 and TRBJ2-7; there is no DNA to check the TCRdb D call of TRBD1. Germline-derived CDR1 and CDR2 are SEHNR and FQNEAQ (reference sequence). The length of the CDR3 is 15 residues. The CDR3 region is CASSPGTGSIHEQYF.

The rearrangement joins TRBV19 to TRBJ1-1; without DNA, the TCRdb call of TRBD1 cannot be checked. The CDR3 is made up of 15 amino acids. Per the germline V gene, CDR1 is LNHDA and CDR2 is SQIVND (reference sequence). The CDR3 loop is CASSIGADLNTEVFF.

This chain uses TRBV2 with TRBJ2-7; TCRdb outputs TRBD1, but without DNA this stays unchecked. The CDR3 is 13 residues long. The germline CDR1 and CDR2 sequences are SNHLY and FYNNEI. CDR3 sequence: CASTTGRAYEQYF.

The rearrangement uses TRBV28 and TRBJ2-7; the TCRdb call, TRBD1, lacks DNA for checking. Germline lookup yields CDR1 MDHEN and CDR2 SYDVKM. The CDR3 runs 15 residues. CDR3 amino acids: CASSVHGTGSYEQYF.

The CDR3 sequence: CASSLWDLEDYGYTF. V and J are TRBV5-5 and TRBJ1-2. The CDR3 loop spans 15 amino acids. Looked up from germline, CDR1 is SGHKS and CDR2 is YYEKEE (reference sequence).

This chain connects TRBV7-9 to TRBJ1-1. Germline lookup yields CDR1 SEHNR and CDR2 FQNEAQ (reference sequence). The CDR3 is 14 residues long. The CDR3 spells CASSSGGMNTEAFF. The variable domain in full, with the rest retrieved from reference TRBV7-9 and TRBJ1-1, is DTGVSQNPRHKITKRGQNVTFRCDPISEHNRLYWYRQTLGQGPEFLTYFQNEAQLEKSRLLSDRFSAERPKGSFSTLEIQRTEQGDSAMYLCASSSGGMNTEAFFGQGTRLTVV.

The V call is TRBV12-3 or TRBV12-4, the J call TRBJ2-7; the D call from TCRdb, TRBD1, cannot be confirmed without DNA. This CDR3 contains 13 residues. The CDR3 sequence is CASRGGYAYEQYF.

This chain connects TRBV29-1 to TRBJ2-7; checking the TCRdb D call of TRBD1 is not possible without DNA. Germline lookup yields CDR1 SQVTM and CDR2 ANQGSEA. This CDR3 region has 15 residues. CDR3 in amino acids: CSVLGGQGLSYEQYF.

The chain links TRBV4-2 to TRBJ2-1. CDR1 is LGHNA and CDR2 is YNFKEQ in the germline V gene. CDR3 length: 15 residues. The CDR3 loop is CASSQADGTYNEQFF.

The CDR3 spells CASRGTSGIPSYEQYF. The chain has TRBV12-3 or TRBV12-4 and TRBJ2-7; TCRdb returns TRBD2, unconfirmable since there is no DNA. The CDR3 length is 16 residues.

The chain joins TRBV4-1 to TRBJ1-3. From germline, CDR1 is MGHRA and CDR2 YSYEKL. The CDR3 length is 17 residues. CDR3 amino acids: CASSQDLYTISGNTIYF.